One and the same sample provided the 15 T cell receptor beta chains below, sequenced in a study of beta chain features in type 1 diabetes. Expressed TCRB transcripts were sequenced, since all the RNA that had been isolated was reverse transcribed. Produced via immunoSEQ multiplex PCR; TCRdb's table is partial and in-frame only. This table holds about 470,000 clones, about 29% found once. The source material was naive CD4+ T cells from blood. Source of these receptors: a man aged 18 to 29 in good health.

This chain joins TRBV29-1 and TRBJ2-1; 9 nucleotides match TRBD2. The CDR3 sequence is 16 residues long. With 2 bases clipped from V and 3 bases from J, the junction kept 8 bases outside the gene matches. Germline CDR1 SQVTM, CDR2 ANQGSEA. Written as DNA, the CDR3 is TGCAGCGTTGAATCCCCTAGCGGGACCTACTACAATGAGCAGTTCTTC. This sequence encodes CSVESPSGTYYNEQFF.

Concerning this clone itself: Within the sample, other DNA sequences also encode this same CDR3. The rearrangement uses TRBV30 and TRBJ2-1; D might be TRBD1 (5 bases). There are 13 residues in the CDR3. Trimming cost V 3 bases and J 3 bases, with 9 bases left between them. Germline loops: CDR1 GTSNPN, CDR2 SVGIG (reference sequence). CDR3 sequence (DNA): TGTGCCTGGAGCCCCACAGGCTACAATGAGCAGTTCTTC. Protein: CAWSPTGYNEQFF.

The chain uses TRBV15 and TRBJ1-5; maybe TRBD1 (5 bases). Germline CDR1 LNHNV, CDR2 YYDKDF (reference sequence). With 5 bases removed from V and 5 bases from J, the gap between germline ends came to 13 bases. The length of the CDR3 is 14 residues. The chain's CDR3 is CATSGTRGDQPQHF. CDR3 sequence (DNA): TGTGCCACCAGCGGGACTAGGGGCGATCAGCCCCAGCATTTT.

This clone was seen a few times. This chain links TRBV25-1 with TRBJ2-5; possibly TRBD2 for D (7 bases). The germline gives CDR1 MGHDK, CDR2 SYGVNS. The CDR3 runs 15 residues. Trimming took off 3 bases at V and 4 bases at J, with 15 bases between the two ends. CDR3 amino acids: CASSDPQGGRETQYF. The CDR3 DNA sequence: TGTGCCAGCAGTGACCCACAGGGAGGGCGAGAGACCCAGTACTTC.

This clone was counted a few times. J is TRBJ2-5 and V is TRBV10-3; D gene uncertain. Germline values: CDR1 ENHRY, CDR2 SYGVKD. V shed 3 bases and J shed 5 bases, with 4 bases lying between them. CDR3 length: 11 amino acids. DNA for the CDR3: TGTGCCATCAGTGACACGGAGACCCAGTACTTC. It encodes CAISDTETQYF.

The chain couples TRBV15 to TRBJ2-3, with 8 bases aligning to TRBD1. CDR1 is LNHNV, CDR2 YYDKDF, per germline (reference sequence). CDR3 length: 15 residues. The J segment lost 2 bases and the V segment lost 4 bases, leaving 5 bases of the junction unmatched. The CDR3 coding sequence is TGTGCCACCAGCACGGGACAGGCCTACACAGATACGCAGTATTTT. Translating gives CATSTGQAYTDTQYF.

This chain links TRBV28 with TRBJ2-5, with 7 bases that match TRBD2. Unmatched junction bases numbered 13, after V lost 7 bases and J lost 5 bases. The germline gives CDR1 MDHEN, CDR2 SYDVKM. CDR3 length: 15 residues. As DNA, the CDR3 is TGTGCCAGCACCCTTAGGGGCGGGAGAATGGAGACCCAGTACTTC. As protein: CASTLRGGRMETQYF. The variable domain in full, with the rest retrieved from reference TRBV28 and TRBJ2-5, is DVKVTQSSRYLVKRTGEKVFLECVQDMDHENMFWYRQDPGLGLRLIYFSYDVKMKEKGDIPEGYSVSREKKERFSLILESASTNQTSMYLCASTLRGGRMETQYFGPGTRLLVL.

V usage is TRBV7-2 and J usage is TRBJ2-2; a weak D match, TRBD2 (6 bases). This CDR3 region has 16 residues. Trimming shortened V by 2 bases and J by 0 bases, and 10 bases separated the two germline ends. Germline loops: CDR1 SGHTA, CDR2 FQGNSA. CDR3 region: CASSLTGGTNTGELFF. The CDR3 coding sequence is TGTGCCAGCAGCTTAACTGGCGGGACGAACACCGGGGAGCTGTTTTTT.

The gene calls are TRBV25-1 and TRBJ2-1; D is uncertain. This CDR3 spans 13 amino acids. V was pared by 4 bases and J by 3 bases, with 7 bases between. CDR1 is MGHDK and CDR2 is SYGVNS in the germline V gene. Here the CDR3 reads CASSGQRYNEQFF. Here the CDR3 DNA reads TGTGCCAGCAGTGGGCAACGCTACAATGAGCAGTTCTTC.

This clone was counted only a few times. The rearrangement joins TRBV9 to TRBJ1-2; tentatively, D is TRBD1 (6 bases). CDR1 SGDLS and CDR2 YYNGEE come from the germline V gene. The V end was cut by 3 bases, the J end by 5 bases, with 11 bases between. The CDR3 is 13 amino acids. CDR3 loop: CASSAGTSYGYTF. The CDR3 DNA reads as TGTGCCAGCAGCGCTGGGACAAGTTATGGCTACACCTTC.

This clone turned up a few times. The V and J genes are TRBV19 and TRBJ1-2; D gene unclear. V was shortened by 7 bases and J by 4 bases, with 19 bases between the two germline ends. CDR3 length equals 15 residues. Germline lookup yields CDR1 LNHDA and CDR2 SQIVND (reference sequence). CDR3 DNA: TGTGCCAGTACCCTGGGGAGTGGATTGGTCTATGGCTACACCTTC. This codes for CASTLGSGLVYGYTF.

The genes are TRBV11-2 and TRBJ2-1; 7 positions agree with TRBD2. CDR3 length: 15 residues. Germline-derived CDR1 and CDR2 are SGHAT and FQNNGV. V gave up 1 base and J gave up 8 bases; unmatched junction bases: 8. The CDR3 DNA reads TGTGCCAGCAGCTTAGCGGGCGGGAGAAGGGATGAGCAGTTCTTC. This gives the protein CASSLAGGRRDEQFF.

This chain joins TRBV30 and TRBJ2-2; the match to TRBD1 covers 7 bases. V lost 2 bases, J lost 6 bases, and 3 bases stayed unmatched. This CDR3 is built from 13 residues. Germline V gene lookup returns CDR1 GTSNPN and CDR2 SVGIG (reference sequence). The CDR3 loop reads CAWSTGAPGELFF. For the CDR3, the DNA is TGTGCCTGGAGTACAGGGGCTCCCGGGGAGCTGTTTTTT. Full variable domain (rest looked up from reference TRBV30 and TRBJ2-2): SQTIHQWPATLVQPVGSPLSLECTVEGTSNPNLYWYRQAAGRGLQLLFYSVGIGQISSEVPQNLSASRPQDRQFILSSKKLLLSDSGFYLCAWSTGAPGELFFGEGSRLTVL.

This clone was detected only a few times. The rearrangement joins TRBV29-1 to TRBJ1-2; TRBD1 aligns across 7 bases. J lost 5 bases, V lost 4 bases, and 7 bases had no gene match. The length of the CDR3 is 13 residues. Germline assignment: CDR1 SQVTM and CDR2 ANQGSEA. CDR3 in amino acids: CSVVQGNSYGYTF. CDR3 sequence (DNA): TGCAGCGTTGTACAGGGGAATTCATATGGCTACACCTTC.

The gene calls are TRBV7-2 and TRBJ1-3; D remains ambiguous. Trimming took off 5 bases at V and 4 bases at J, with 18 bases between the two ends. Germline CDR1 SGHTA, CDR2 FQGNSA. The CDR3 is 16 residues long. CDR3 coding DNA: TGTGCCAGCAGCGACATCTTGAGGGCGCGAGGAAACACCATATATTTT. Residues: CASSDILRARGNTIYF.